This T cell receptor beta chain was sequenced for a study of blood T cell repertoires in COVID-19. Measured with immunoSEQ multiplex PCR; TCRdb has only the in-frame clones, and not every one. The table has some 220,000 clones, 80% to 90% seen once. The CDR3 spans 14 residues. CDR1 is MGHDK and CDR2 is SYGVNS in the germline V gene. Trimming stripped 2 bases from V and 4 bases from J, with 9 bases between. This clone was picked up one time. This receptor was taken from a woman aged 18-29 years in a cohort exposed to, infected with or recovered from COVID-19 (not recorded which). The rearrangement uses TRBV25-1 and TRBJ2-1; no reliable D call. Specimen: PBMCs or T cells enriched from blood (not recorded which). CDR3 sequence reads: CASSEISLYNEQFF. The CDR3 nucleotides read TGTGCCAGCAGTGAAATTAGCCTTTACAATGAGCAGTTCTTC.